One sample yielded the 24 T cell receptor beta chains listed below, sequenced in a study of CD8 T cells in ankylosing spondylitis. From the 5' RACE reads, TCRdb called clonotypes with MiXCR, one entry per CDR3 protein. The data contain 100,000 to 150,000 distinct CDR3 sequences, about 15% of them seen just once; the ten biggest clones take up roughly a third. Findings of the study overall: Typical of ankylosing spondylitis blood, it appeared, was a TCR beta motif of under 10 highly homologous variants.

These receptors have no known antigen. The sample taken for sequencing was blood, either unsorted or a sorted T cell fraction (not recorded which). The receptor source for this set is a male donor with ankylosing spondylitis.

CDR3 loop: CASRPRTINYGYTF. For the CDR3, the DNA is TGTGCCAGCAGGCCAAGGACTATTAACTATGGCTACACCTTC. The rearrangement links TRBV27 to TRBJ1-2; D gene ambiguous. The germline V and J ends were trimmed by 6 bases and 1 base, with 12 bases remaining between them. This CDR3 contains 14 residues. Per germline, CDR1 MNHEY and CDR2 SMNVEV (reference sequence).

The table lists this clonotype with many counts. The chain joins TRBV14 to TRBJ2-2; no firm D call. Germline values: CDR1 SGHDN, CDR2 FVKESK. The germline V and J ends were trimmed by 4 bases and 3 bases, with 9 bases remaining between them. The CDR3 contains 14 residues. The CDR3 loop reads CASSLGPDTGELFF. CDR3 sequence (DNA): TGTGCCAGCAGCCTCGGGCCGGACACCGGGGAGCTGTTTTTT.

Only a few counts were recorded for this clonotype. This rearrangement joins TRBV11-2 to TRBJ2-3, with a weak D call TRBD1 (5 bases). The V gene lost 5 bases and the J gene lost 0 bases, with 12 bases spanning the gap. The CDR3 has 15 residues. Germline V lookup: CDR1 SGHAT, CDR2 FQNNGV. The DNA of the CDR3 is TGTGCCAGCAGCCCAGGGATTACTAGCACAGATACGCAGTATTTT. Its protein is CASSPGITSTDTQYF. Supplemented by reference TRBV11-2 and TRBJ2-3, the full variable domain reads EAGVAQSPRYKIIEKRQSVAFWCNPISGHATLYWYQQILGQGPKLLIQFQNNGVVDDSQLPKDRFSAERLKGVDSTLKIQPAKLEDSAVYLCASSPGITSTDTQYFGPGTRLTVL.

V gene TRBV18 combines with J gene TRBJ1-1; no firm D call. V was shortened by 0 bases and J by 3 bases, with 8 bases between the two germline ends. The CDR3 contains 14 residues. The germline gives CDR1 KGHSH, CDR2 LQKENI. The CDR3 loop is CASSPPWEDTEAFF. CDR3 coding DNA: TGTGCCAGCTCACCACCGTGGGAAGACACTGAAGCTTTCTTT. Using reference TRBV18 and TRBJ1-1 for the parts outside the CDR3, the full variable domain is NAGVMQNPRHLVRRRGQEARLRCSPMKGHSHVYWYRQLPEEGLKFMVYLQKENIIDESGMPKERFSAEFPKEGPSILRIQQVVRGDSAAYFCASSPPWEDTEAFFGQGTRLTVV.

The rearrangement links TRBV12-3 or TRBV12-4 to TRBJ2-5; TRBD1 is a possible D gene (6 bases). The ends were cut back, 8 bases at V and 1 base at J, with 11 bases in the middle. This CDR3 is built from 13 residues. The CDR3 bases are TGTGCCAGCTACGGACAGCTCCAAGAGACCCAGTACTTC. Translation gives CASYGQLQETQYF.

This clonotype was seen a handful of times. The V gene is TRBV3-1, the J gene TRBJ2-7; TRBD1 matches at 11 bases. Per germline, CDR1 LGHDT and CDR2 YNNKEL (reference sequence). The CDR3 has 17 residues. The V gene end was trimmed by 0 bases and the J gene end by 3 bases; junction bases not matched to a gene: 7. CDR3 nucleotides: TGTGCCAGCAGCCAAGATAGGACAGGGGGCTTTTTCTACGAGCAGTACTTC. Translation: CASSQDRTGGFFYEQYF.

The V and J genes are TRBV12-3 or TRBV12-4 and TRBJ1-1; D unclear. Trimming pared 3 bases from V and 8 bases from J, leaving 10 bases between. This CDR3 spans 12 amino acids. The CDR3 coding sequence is TGTGCCAGCAGTTTCCCCTTCGGGGAAGCTTTCTTT. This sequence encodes CASSFPFGEAFF.

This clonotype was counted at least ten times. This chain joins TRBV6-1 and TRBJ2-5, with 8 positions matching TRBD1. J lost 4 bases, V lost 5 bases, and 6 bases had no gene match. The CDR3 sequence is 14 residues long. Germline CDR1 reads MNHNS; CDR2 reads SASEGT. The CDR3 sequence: CASSRDRMGETQYF. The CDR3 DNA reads TGTGCCAGCAGTCGGGACAGGATGGGAGAGACCCAGTACTTC.

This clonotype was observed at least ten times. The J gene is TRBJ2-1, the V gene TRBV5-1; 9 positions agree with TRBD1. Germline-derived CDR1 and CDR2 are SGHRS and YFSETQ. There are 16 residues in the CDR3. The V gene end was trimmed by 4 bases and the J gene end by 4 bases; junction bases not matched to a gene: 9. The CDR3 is CASSSTGTGKYNEQFF. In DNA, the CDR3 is TGCGCCAGCAGCAGCACCGGGACAGGGAAGTACAATGAGCAGTTCTTC.

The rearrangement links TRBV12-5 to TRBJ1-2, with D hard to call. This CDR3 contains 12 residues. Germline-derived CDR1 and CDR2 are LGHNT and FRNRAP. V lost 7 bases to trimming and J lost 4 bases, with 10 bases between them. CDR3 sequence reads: CASAGRPYGYTF. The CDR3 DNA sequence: TGTGCTAGTGCAGGAAGGCCCTATGGCTACACCTTC.

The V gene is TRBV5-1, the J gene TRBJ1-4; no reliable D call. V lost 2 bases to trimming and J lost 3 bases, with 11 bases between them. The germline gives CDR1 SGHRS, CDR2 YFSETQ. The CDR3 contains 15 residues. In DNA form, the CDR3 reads TGCGCCAGCAGCTTCGAAGCAATCCCTAATGAAAAACTGTTTTTT. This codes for CASSFEAIPNEKLFF.

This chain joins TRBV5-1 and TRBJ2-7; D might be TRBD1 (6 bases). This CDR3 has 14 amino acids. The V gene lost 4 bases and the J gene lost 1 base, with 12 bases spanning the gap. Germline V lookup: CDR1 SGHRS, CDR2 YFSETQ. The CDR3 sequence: CASSATGDSYEQYF. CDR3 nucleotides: TGCGCCAGCAGCGCGACAGGCGATTCCTACGAGCAGTACTTC.

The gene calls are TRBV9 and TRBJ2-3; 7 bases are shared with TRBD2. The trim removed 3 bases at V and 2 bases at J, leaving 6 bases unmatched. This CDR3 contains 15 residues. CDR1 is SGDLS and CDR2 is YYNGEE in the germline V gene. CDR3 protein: CASSGSSGNTDTQYF. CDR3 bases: TGTGCCAGCAGCGGCTCTAGCGGAAACACAGATACGCAGTATTTT. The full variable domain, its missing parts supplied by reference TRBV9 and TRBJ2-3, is DSGVTQTPKHLITATGQRVTLRCSPRSGDLSVYWYQQSLDQGLQFLIQYYNGEERAKGNILERFSAQQFPDLHSELNLSSLELGDSALYFCASSGSSGNTDTQYFGPGTRLTVL.

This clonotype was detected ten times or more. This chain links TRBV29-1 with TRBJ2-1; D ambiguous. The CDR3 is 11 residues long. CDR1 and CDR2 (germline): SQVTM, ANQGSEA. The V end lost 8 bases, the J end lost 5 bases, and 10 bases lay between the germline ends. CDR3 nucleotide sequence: TGCAGCATCGCGGTGAACAATGAGCAGTTCTTC. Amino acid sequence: CSIAVNNEQFF.

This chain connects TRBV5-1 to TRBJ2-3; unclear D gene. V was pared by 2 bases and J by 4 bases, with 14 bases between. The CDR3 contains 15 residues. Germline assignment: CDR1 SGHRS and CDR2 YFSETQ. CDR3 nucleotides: TGCGCCAGCAGCTTCGGTGGAGTTGGGCCAGATACGCAGTATTTT. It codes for CASSFGGVGPDTQYF.

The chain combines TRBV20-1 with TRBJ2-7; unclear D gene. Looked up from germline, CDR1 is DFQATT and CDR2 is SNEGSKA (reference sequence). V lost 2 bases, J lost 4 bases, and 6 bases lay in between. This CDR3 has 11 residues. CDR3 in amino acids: CSARIGYEQYF. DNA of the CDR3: TGCAGTGCTAGAATAGGGTACGAGCAGTACTTC.

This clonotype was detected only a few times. In DNA, the CDR3 is TGTGCCACCAGTCCTTCAGGGGGCTACGAGCAGTACTTC. Translated, it gives CATSPSGGYEQYF. V gene TRBV24-1 combines with J gene TRBJ2-7; the match to TRBD1 covers 7 bases. V shed 6 bases and J 3 bases; nucleotides not matched to a gene: 4. Germline loops: CDR1 KGHDR, CDR2 SFDVKD. This CDR3 spans 13 amino acids.

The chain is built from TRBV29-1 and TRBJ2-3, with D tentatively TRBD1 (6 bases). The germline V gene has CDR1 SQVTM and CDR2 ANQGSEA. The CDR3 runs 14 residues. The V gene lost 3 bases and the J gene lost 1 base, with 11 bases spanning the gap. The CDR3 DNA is TGCAGCGTTGATGGGACAAGAGGCACAGATACGCAGTATTTT. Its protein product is CSVDGTRGTDTQYF.

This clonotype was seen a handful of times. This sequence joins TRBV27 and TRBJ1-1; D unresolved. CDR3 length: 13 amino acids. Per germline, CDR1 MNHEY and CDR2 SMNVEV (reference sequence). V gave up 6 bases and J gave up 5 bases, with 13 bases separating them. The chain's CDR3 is CASSTRGGTEAFF. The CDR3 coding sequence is TGTGCCAGCAGCACCCGGGGAGGAACTGAAGCTTTCTTT.

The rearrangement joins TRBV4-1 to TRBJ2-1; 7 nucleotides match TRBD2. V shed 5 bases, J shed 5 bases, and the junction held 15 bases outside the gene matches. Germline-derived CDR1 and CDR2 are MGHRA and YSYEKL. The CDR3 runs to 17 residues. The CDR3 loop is CASSMVAGPPRDNEQFF. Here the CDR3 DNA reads TGCGCCAGCAGCATGGTAGCGGGCCCCCCCAGGGACAATGAGCAGTTCTTC.

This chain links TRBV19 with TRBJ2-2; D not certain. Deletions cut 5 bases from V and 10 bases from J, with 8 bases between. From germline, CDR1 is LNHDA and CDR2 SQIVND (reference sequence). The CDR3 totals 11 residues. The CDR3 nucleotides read TGTGCCAGTAGTGGCCCGGCGGAGCTGTTTTTT. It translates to CASSGPAELFF.

CDR3 sequence reads: CASSLLGLADYNEQFF. The CDR3 DNA sequence: TGTGCCAGCAGTTTATTGGGACTAGCGGACTACAATGAGCAGTTCTTC. The V call is TRBV28, the J call TRBJ2-1; 11 positions agree with TRBD2. Germline V gene lookup returns CDR1 MDHEN and CDR2 SYDVKM. The ends lost 1 base at V and 3 bases at J; junction bases unmatched: 2. The CDR3 has 16 residues.

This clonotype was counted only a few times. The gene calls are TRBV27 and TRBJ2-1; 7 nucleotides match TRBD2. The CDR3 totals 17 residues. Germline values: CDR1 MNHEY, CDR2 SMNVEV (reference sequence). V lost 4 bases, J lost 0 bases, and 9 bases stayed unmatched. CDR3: CASSWIIGGSSYNEQFF. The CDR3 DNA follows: TGTGCCAGCAGTTGGATTATTGGCGGGAGCTCCTACAATGAGCAGTTCTTC.

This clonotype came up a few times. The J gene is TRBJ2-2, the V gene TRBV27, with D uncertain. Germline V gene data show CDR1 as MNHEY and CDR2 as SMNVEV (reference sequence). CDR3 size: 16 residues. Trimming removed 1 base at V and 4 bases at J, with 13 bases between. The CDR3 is CASSLLGRSGTGELFF. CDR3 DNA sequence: TGTGCCAGCAGTTTATTGGGCAGGTCGGGCACCGGGGAGCTGTTTTTT.